One sample yielded the 5 T cell receptor beta chains listed below, sequenced in a study of blood T cell repertoires in COVID-19. Generated by immunoSEQ multiplex PCR, the TCRdb table keeps only in-frame clones and is missing some. The sample yields some 200,000 clones, about 83% seen once. The sequencing input was peripheral blood. Source of these receptors: a woman in her 70s with COVID-19, enrolled during active disease.

The rearrangement uses TRBV19 and TRBJ2-3; D may be TRBD2 (6 bases). Trimming took off 6 bases at V and 2 bases at J, with 9 bases between the two ends. Germline V gene data show CDR1 as LNHDA and CDR2 as SQIVND (reference sequence). The CDR3 loop spans 13 amino acids. In DNA, the CDR3 is TGTGCCAGTAGGGGCGGGAACACAGATACGCAGTATTTT. This translates into CASRGGNTDTQYF.

This clone was seen only a few times. The chain joins TRBV7-9 to TRBJ2-7; 11 nucleotides match TRBD2. V lost 4 bases, J lost 2 bases, and 13 bases stayed unmatched. The CDR3 is 18 residues long. Germline V gives CDR1 SEHNR, CDR2 FQNEAQ (reference sequence). The CDR3 loop reads CASSYPMGPLAGAYEQYF. As DNA, the CDR3 is TGTGCCAGCAGCTACCCAATGGGCCCACTAGCGGGGGCCTACGAGCAGTACTTC.

The J gene is TRBJ1-4, the V gene TRBV30; a possible D gene is TRBD1 (5 bases). The CDR3 has 14 residues. V dropped 4 bases and J dropped 0 bases, with 9 bases sitting between them. Looked up from germline, CDR1 is GTSNPN and CDR2 is SVGIG (reference sequence). The DNA of the CDR3 is TGTGCCTGGATCGACAGAACAACTAATGAAAAACTGTTTTTT. Translation gives CAWIDRTTNEKLFF.

The J gene is TRBJ1-5, the V gene TRBV5-5, with TRBD1 as a possible D gene (5 bases). The CDR3 is 14 residues long. The V gene lost 2 bases and the J gene lost 6 bases, with 12 bases spanning the gap. Per the germline V gene, CDR1 is SGHKS and CDR2 is YYEKEE (reference sequence). CDR3 residues: CASSFGGESQPQHF. The CDR3 DNA follows: TGTGCCAGCAGCTTCGGGGGAGAGAGTCAGCCCCAGCATTTT.

This chain joins TRBV5-1 and TRBJ2-7, with a possible D match to TRBD1 (6 bases). CDR3 size: 16 residues. Trimming left V 6 bases short and J 8 bases short, with 27 bases between. Germline-derived CDR1 and CDR2 are SGHRS and YFSETQ. The CDR3 spells CASIHGDRDTPPKQYF. CDR3 nucleotide sequence: TGCGCCAGCATCCATGGGGACCGGGACACCCCCCCTAAGCAGTACTTC. Full variable domain (missing parts from reference TRBV5-1 and TRBJ2-7): KAGVTQTPRYLIKTRGQQVTLSCSPISGHRSVSWYQQTPGQGLQFLFEYFSETQRNKGNFPGRFSGRQFSNSRSEMNVSTLELGDSALYLCASIHGDRDTPPKQYFGPGTRLTVT.